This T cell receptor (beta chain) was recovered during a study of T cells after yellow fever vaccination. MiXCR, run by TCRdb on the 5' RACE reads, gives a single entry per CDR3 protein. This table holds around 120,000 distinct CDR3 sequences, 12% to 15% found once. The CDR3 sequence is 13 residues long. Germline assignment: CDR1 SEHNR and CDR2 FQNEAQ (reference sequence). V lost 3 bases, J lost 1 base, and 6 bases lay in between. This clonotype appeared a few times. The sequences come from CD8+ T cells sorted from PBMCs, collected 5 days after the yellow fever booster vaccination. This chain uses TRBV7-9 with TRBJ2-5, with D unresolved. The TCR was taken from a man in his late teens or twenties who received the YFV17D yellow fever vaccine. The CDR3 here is CASSFGVQETQYF. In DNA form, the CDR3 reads TGTGCCAGCAGCTTTGGAGTCCAAGAGACCCAGTACTTC.